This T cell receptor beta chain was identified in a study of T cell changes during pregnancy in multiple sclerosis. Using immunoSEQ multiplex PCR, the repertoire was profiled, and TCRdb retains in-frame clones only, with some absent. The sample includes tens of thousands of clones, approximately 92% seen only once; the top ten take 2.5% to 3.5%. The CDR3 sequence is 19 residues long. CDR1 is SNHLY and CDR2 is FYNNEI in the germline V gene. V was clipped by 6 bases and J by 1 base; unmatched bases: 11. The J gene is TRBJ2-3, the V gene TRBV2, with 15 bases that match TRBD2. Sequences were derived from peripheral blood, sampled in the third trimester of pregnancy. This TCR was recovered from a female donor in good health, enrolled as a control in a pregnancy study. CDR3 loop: CASSSEGTSGGSGTDTQYF. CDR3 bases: TGTGCCAGCAGCTCCGAGGGGACTAGCGGGGGGAGTGGCACAGATACGCAGTATTTT. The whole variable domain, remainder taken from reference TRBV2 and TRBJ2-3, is EPEVTQTPSHQVTQMGQEVILRCVPISNHLYFYWYRQILGQKVEFLVSFYNNEISEKSEIFDDQFSVERPDGSNFTLKIRSTKLEDSAMYFCASSSEGTSGGSGTDTQYFGPGTRLTVL.